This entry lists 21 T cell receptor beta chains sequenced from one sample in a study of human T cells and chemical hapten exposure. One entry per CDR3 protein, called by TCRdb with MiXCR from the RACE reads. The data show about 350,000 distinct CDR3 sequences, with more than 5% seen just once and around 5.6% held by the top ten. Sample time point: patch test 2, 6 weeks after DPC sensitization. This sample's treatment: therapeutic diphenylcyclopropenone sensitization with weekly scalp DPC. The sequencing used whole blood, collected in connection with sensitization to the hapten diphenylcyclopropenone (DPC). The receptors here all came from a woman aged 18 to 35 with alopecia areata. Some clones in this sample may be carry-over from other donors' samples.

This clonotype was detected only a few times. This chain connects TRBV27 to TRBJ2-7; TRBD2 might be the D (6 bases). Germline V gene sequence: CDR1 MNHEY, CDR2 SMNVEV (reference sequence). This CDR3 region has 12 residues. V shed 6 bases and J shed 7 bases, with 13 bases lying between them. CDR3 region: CASRGQAGEQYF. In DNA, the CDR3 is TGTGCCAGCAGAGGGCAGGCGGGAGAGCAGTACTTC.

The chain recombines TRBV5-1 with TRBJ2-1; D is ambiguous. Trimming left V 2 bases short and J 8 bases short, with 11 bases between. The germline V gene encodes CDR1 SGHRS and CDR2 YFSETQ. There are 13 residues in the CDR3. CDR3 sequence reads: CASSLVADYEQFF. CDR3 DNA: TGCGCCAGCAGCTTAGTCGCCGATTATGAGCAGTTCTTC.

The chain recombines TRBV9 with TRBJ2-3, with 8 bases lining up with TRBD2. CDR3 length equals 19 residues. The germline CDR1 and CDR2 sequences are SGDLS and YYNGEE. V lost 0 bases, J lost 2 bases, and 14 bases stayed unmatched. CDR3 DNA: TGTGCCAGCAGCGTAGCGGCGAGCGGGGGCCACCTAGTCACAGATACGCAGTATTTT. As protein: CASSVAASGGHLVTDTQYF.

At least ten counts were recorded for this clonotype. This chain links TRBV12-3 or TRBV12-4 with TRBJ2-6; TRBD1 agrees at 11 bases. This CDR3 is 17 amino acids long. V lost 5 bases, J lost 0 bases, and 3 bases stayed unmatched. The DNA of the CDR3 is TGTGCCAGCAGTAGGGACAGGGGGGACTCTGGGGCCAACGTCCTGACTTTC. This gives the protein CASSRDRGDSGANVLTF.

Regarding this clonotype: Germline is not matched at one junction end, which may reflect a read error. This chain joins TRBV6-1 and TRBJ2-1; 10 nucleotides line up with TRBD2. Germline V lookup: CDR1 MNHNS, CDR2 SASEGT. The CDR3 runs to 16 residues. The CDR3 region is CAISVQRGGSYNEQFF. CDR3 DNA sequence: TGTGCCATCAGTGTCCAGCGGGGGGGCTCCTACAATGAGCAGTTCTTC.

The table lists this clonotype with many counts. The CDR3 sequence is CASSIGQGVSPLHF. Here the CDR3 DNA reads TGTGCCAGCAGTATCGGACAGGGGGTTTCACCCCTCCACTTT. This rearrangement joins TRBV28 to TRBJ1-6, with 10 bases matching TRBD1. The germline CDR1 and CDR2 sequences are MDHEN and SYDVKM. The CDR3 is 14 residues long. Unmatched junction bases numbered 4, after V lost 5 bases and J lost 9 bases.

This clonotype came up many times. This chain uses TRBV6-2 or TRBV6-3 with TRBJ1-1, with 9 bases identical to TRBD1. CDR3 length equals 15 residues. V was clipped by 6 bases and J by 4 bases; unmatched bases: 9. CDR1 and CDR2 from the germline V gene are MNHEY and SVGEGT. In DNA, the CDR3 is TGTGCCAGCAGCCCGATTGACAGGGGGAGCACTGAAGCTTTCTTT. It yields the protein CASSPIDRGSTEAFF.

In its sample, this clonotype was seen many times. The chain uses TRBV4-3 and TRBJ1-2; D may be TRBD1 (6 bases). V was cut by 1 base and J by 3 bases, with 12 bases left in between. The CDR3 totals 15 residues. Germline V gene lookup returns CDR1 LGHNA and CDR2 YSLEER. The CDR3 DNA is TGCGCCAGCAGCCAAGCCAACAGGGCTGACTATGGCTACACCTTC. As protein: CASSQANRADYGYTF.

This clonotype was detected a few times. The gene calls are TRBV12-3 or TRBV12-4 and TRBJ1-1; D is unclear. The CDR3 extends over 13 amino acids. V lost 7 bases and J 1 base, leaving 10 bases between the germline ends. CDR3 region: CASKGRPNTEAFF. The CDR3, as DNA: TGTGCCAGCAAGGGCAGACCGAACACTGAAGCTTTCTTT.

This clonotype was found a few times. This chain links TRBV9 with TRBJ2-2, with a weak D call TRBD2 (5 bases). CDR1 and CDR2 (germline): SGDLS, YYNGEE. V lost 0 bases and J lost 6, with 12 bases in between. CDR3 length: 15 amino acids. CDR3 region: CASSVAPIGAGELFF. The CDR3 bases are TGTGCCAGCAGCGTAGCCCCTATCGGGGCCGGGGAGCTGTTTTTT. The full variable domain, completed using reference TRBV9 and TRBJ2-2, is DSGVTQTPKHLITATGQRVTLRCSPRSGDLSVYWYQQSLDQGLQFLIQYYNGEERAKGNILERFSAQQFPDLHSELNLSSLELGDSALYFCASSVAPIGAGELFFGEGSRLTVL.

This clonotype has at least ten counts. CDR3 sequence reads: CASSYSTPSTHGYGYTF. In nucleotides, the CDR3 is TGTGCCAGCAGTTACTCGACTCCGAGCACCCACGGCTATGGCTACACCTTC. This chain joins TRBV6-2 or TRBV6-3 and TRBJ1-2; no reliable D call. The CDR3 totals 17 residues. The V gene lost 0 bases and the J gene lost 4 bases, with 18 bases spanning the gap. The germline V gene has CDR1 MNHEY and CDR2 SVGEGT.

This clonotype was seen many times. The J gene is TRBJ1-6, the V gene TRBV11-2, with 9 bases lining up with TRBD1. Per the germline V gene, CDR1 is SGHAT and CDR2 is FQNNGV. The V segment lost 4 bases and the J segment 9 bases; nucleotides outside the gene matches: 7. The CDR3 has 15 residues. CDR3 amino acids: CASSSNRGLGSPLHF. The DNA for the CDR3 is TGTGCCAGCAGCTCGAACAGGGGGCTGGGTTCACCCCTCCACTTT.

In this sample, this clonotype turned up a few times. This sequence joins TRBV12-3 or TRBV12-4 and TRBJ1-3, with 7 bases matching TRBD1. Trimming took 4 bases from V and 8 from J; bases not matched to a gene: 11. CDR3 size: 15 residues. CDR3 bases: TGTGCCAGCAGTTGGGACAGACCGAAAGGAGACACCATATATTTT. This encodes CASSWDRPKGDTIYF.

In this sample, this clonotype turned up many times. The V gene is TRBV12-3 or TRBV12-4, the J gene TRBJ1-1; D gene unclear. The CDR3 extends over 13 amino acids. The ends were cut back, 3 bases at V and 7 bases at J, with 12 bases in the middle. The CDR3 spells CASSFTGRGEAFF. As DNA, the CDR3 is TGTGCCAGCAGTTTTACTGGCCGGGGTGAAGCTTTCTTT.

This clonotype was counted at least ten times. In DNA, the CDR3 is TGCAGTGCTAGGATTGGAGGGACAGATACGCAGTATTTT. It specifies CSARIGGTDTQYF. The V and J genes are TRBV20-1 and TRBJ2-3, with TRBD2 as a possible D gene (6 bases). The V gene's germline CDR1 is DFQATT and CDR2 SNEGSKA (reference sequence). The CDR3 contains 13 residues. Trimming removed 3 bases at V and 3 bases at J, with 10 bases between.

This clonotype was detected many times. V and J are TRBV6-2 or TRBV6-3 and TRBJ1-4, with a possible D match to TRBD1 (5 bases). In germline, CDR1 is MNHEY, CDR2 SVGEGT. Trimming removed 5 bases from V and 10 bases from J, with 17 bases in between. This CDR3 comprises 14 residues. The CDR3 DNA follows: TGTGCCAGCAGTCCCCGGGGCCAAGTTGGAAAACTGTTTTTT. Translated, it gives CASSPRGQVGKLFF.

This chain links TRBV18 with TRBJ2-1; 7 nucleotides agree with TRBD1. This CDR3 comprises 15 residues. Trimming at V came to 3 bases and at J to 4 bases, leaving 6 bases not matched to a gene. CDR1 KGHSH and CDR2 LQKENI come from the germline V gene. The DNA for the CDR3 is TGTGCCAGCTCACCGGCCGGGACAGTATACAATGAGCAGTTCTTC. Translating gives CASSPAGTVYNEQFF.

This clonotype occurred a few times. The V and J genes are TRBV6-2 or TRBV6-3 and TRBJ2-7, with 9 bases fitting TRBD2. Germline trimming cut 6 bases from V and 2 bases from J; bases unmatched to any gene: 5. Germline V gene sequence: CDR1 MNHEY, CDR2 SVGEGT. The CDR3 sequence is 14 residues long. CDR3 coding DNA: TGTGCCAGCAGCCTAGCGGGGAGGACCTACGAGCAGTACTTC. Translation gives CASSLAGRTYEQYF.

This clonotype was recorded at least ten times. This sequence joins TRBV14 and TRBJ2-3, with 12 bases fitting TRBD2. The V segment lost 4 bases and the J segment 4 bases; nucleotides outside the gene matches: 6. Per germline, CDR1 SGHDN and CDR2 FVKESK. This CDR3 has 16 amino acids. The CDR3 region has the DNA TGTGCCAGCAGCCGGACCTCTAGCGGGGGGGCAGATACGCAGTATTTT. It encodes CASSRTSSGGADTQYF.

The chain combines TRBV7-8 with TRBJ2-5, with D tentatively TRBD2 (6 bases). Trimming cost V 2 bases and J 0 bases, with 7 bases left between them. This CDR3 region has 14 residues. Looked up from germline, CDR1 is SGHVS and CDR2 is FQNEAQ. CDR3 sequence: CASSLRDYQETQYF. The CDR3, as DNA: TGTGCCAGCAGCTTACGGGACTACCAAGAGACCCAGTACTTC.

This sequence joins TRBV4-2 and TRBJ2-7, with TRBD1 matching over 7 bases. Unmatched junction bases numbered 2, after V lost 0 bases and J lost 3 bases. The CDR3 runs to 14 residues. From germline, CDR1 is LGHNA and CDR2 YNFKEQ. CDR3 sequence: CASSQDRDSYEQYF. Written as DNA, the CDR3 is TGTGCCAGCAGCCAAGATAGGGACAGCTACGAGCAGTACTTC.